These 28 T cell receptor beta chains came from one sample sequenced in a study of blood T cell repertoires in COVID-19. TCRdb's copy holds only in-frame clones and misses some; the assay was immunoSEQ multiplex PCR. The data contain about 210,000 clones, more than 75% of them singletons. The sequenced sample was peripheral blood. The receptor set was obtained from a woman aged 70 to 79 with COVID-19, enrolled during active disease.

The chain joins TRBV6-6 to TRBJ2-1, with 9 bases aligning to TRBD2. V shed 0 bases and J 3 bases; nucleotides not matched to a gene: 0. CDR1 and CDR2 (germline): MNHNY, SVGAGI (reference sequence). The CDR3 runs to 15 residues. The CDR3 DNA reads TGTGCCAGCAGTTACTCTAGCGGGAGCTACAATGAGCAGTTCTTC. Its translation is CASSYSSGSYNEQFF.

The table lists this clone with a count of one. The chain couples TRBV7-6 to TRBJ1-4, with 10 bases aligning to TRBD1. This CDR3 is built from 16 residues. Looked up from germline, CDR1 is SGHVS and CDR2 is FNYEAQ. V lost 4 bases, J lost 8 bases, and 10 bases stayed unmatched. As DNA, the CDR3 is TGTGCCAGCAGCTCCGGGACAGGGGCTTGGGGGGAAAAACTGTTTTTT. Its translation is CASSSGTGAWGEKLFF.

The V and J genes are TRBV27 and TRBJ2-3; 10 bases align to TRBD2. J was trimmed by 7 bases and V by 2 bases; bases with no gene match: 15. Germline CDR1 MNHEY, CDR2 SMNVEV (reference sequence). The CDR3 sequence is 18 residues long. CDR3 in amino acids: CASSLTVLAGESQYTQYF. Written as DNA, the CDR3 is TGTGCCAGCAGTTTAACGGTTCTAGCGGGAGAATCACAATATACGCAGTATTTT.

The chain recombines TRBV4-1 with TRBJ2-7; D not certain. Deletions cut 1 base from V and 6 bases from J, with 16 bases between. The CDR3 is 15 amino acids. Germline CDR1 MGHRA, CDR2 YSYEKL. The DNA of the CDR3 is TGCGCCAGCAGCCAAGCCGGCGGATACACTCTCGAGCAGTACTTC. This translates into CASSQAGGYTLEQYF.

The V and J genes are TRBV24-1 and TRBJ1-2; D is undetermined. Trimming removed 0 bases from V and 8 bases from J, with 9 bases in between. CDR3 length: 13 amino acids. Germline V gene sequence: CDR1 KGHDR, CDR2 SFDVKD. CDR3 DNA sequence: TGTGCCACCAGTGATTTGTCAAGAGGCGGCTACACCTTC. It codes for CATSDLSRGGYTF.

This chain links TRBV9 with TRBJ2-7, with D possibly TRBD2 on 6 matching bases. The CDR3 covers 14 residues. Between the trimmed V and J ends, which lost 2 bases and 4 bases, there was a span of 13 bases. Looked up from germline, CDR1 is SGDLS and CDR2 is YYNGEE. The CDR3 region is CASSVAWGDYEQYF. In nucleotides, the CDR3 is TGTGCCAGCAGCGTTGCCTGGGGGGATTACGAGCAGTACTTC.

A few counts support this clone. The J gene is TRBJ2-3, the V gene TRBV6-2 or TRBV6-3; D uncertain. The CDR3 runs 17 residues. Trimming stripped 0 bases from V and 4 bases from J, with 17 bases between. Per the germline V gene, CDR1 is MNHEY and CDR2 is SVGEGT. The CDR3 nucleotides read TGTGCCAGCAGTTACTCGATGTCCCACCGTAGATCAGATACGCAGTATTTT. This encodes CASSYSMSHRRSDTQYF.

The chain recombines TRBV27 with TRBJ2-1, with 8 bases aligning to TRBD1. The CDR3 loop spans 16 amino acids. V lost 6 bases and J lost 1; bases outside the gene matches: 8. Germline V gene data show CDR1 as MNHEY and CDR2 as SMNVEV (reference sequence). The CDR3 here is CASSKGRQGSYNEQFF. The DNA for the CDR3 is TGTGCCAGCAGCAAGGGACGACAGGGGTCCTACAATGAGCAGTTCTTC.

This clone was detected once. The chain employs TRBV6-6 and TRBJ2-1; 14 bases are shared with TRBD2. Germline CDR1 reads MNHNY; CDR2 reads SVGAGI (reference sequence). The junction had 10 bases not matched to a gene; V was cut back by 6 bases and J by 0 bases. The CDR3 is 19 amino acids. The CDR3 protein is CASSSRLAGGITSYNEQFF. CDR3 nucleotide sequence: TGTGCCAGCAGCTCCAGACTAGCGGGAGGGATTACCTCCTACAATGAGCAGTTCTTC.

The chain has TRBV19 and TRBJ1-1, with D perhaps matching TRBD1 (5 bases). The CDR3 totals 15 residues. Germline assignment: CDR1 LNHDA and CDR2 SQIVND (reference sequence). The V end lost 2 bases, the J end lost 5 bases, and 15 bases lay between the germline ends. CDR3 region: CASSIMAGLETEAFF. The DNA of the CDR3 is TGTGCCAGTAGTATAATGGCGGGGCTGGAGACTGAAGCTTTCTTT.

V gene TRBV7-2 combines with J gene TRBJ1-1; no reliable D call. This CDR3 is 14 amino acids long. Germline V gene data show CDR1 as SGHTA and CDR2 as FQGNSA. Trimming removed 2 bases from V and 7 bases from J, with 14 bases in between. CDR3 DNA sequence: TGTGCCAGCAGCTTACAGGTCCAGCCGAGTGAAGCTTTCTTT. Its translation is CASSLQVQPSEAFF.

CDR3 nucleotides: TGCGCCAGCAGCTCTGACATCCCAGGGTCTGCCACTGAAGCTTTCTTT. It translates to CASSSDIPGSATEAFF. The chain links TRBV5-1 to TRBJ1-1; D is perhaps TRBD1 (5 bases). The CDR3 covers 16 residues. The V end lost 3 bases, the J end lost 4 bases, and 19 bases lay between the germline ends. Germline V gene lookup returns CDR1 SGHRS and CDR2 YFSETQ.

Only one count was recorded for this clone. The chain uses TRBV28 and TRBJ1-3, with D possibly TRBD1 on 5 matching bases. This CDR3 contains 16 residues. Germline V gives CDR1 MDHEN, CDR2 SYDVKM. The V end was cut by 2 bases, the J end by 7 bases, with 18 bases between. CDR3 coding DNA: TGTGCCAGCAGTTTACCAGGGAAAAGAAAGTTGAACACCATATATTTT. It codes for CASSLPGKRKLNTIYF. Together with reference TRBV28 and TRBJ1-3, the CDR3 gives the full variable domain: DVKVTQSSRYLVKRTGEKVFLECVQDMDHENMFWYRQDPGLGLRLIYFSYDVKMKEKGDIPEGYSVSREKKERFSLILESASTNQTSMYLCASSLPGKRKLNTIYFGEGSWLTVV.

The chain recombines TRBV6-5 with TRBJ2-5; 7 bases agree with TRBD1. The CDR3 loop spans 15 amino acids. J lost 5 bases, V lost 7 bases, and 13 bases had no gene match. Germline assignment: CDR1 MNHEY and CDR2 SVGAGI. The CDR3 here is CASTKRGRAEETQYF. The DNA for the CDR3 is TGTGCCAGCACCAAAAGGGGGCGGGCGGAGGAGACCCAGTACTTC.

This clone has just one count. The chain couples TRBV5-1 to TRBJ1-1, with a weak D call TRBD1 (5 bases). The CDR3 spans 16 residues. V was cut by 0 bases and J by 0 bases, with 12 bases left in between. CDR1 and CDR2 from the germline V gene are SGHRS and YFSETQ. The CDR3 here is CASSLGQRIMNTEAFF. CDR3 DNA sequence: TGCGCCAGCAGCTTGGGACAGAGGATCATGAACACTGAAGCTTTCTTT. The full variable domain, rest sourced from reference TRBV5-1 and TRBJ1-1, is KAGVTQTPRYLIKTRGQQVTLSCSPISGHRSVSWYQQTPGQGLQFLFEYFSETQRNKGNFPGRFSGRQFSNSRSEMNVSTLELGDSALYLCASSLGQRIMNTEAFFGQGTRLTVV.

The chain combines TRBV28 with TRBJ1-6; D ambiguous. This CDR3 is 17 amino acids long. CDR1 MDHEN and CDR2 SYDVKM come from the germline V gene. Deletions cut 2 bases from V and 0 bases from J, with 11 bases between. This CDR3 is CASSLPQASSYNSPLHF. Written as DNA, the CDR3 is TGTGCCAGCAGTTTACCCCAGGCGAGCTCCTATAATTCACCCCTCCACTTT.

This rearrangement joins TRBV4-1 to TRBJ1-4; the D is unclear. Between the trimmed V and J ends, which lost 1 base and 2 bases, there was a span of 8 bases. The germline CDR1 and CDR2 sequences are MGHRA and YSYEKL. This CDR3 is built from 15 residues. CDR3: CASSQGVTTNEKLFF. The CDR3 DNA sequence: TGCGCCAGCAGCCAAGGAGTAACGACTAATGAAAAACTGTTTTTT.

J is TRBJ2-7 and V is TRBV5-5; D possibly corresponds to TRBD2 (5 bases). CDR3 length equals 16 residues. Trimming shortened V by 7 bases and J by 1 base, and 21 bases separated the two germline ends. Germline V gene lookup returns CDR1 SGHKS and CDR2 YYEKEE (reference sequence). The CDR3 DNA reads TGTGCCAGCGTCCCTCAACGAGGGATCCTATCCTACGAGCAGTACTTC. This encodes CASVPQRGILSYEQYF.

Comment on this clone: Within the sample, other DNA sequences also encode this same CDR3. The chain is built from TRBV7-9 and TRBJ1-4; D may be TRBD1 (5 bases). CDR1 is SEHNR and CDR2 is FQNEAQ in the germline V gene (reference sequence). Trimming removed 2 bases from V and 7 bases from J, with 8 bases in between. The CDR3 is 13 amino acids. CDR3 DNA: TGTGCCAGCAGCTTACTCGGGGGTGAAAAACTGTTTTTT. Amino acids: CASSLLGGEKLFF. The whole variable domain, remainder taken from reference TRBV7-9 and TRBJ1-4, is DTGVSQNPRHKITKRGQNVTFRCDPISEHNRLYWYRQTLGQGPEFLTYFQNEAQLEKSRLLSDRFSAERPKGSFSTLEIQRTEQGDSAMYLCASSLLGGEKLFFGSGTQLSVL.

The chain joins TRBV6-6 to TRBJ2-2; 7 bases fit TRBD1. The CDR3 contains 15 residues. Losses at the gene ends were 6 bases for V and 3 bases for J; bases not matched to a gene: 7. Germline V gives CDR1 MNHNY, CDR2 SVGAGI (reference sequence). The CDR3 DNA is TGTGCCAGCAGCCCAGGGACAGCAGACACCGGGGAGCTGTTTTTT. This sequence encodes CASSPGTADTGELFF.

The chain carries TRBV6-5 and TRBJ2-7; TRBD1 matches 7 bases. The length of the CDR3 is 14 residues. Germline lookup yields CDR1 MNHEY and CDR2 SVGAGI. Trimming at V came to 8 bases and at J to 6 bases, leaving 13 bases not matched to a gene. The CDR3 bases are TGTGCCAGCTCCCGAGACAGGGATGTCCGCGAGCAGTACTTC. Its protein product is CASSRDRDVREQYF.

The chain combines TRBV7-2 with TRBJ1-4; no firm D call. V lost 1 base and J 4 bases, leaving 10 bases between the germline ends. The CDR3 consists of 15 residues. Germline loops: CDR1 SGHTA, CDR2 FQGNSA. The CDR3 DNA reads TGTGCCAGCAGCTTAGTAGGACTGAGTAATGAAAAACTGTTTTTT. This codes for CASSLVGLSNEKLFF.

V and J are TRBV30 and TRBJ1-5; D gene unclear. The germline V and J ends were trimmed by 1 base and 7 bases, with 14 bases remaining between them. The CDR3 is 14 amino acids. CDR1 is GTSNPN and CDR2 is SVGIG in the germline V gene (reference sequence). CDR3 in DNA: TGTGCCTGGAGTGGGAGGGAGCAAAGGCAGCCCCAGCATTTT. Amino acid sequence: CAWSGREQRQPQHF.

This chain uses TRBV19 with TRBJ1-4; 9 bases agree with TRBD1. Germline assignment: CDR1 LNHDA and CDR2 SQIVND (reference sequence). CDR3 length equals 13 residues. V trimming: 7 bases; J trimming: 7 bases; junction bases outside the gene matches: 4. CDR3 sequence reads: CASNDRGVEKLFF. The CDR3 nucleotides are TGTGCCAGTAACGACAGGGGGGTTGAAAAACTGTTTTTT.

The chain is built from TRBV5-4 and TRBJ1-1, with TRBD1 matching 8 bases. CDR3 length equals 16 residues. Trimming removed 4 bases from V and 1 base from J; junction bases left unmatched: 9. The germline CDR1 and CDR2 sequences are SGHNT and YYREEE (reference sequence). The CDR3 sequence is CASSPPDRASNTEAFF. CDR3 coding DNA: TGTGCCAGCAGCCCCCCGGACAGGGCCTCGAACACTGAAGCTTTCTTT.

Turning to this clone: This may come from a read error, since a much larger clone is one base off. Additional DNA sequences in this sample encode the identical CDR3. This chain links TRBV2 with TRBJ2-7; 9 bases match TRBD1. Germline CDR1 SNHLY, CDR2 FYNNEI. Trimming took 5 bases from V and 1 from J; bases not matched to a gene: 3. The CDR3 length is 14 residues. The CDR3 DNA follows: TGTGCCAGCAGTTTAGGACAGGGGTCCTACGAGCAGTACTTC. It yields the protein CASSLGQGSYEQYF.

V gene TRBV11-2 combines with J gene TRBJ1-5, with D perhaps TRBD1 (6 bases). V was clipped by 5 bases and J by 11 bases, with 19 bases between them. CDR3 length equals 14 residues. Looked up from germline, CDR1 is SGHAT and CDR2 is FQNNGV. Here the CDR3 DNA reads TGTGCCAGCAGCCGGGCAGGGGACGGCGTGGCCCAGCATTTT. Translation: CASSRAGDGVAQHF.

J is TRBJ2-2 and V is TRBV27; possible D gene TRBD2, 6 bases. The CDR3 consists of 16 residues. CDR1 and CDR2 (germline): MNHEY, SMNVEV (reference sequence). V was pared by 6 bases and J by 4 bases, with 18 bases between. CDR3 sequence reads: CASRPPTRGSTGELFF. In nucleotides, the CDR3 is TGTGCCAGCAGACCTCCCACGCGGGGATCCACCGGGGAGCTGTTTTTT.